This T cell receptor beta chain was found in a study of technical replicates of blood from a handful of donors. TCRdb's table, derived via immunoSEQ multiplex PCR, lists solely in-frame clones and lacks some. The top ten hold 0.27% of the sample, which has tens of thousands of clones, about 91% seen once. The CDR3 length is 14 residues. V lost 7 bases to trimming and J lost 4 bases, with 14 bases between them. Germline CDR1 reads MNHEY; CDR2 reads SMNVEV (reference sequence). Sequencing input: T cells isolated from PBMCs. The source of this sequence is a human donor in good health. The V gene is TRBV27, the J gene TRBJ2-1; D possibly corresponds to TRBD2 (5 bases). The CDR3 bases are TGTGCCAGCAAGGACTCACCCCTATACAATGAGCAGTTCTTC. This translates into CASKDSPLYNEQFF.